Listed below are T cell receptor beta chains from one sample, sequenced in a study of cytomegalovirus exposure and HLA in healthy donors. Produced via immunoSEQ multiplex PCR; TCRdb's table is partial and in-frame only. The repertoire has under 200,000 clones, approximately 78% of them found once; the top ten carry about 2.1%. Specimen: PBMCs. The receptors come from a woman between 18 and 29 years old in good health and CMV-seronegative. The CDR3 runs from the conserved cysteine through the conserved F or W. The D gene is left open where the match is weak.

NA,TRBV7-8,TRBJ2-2,CASSLTGPANTGELFF
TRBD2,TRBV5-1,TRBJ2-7,CASSPSGGSHEQYF
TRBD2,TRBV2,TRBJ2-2,CASSVGRAGTGELFF
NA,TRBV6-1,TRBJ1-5,CASSWRRYSNQPQHF
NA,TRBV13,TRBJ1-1,CASSLTGYSTTTEAFF
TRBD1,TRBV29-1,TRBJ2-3,CSVEDPGQAGGTDTQYF
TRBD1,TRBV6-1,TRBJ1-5,CASSEGRDSYNQPQHF
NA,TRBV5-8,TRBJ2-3,CASSLDRGTDTQYF
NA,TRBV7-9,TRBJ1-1,CASSSRTGQRNARDTEAFF
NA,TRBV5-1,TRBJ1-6,CASSLGLGAYNSPLHF
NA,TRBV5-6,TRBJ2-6,CASSLRSSGANVLTF
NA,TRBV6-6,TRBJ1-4,CASSFGGGPTNEKLLF
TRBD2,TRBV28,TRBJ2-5,CASTRTSGTPYQETQYF
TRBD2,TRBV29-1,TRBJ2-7,CSVDMASGNYEQYF
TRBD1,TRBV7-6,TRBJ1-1,CASSATGGYTEAFF
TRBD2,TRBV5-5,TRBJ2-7,CASSLGLAGGISYEQYF
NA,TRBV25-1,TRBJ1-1,CASSGQENTEAFF
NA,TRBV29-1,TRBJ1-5,CSAAEGRANQPQHF
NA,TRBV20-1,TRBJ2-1,CSAREAREQFF
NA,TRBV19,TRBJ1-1,CASSIVRGNTEAFF
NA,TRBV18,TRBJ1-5,CASSPREKNQPQHF
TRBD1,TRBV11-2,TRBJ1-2,CASRKEQGYGYTF
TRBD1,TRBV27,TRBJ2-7,CASSLSGTGVDEQYF
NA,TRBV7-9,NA,CASSMPRERVSYEQYF
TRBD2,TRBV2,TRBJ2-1,CASRWTSGYNEQFF
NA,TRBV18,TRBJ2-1,CASLSTSNEQFF
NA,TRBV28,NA,CASSLTGKWDYEQYF
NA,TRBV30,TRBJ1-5,CAWSVKDTVFNQPQHF
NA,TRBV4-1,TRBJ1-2,CASSQDNSPRDGYTF
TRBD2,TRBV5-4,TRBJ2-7,CASSLARTSGRADEQYF
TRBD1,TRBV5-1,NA,CASSGRGQGAGEQYF
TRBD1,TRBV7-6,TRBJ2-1,CASSAVMGTGNEQFF
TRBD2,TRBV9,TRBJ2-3,CASSVATYTRGGLHSTDTQYF
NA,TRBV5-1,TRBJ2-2,CASSLVPGNTGELFF
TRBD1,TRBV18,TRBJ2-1,CASSPDRYNEQFF
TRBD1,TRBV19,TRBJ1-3,CASTGLQGARGNTIYF
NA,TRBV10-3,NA,CAISESEGSSYEQYF
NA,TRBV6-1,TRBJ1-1,CASSEAGRAGAFF
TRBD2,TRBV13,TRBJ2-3,CASSLDTSGRVDSTDTQYF
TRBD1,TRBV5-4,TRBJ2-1,CASGRQGSDEQFF
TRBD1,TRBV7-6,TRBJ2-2,CASSSTGTGELFF
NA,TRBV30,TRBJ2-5,CAWAVVGNLQETQYF
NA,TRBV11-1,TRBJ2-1,CASGRYYEQFF
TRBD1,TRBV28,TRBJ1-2,CASSYGQGREGYTF
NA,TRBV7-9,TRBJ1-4,CASSLEQGKVVF
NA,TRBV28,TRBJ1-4,CATRAIRGEKLFF
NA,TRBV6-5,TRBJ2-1,CASSYSLGAVNEQFF
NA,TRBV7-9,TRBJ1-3,CASSPPVKPGNTIYF
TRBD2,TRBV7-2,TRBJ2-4,CASSPGLDLDIQYF
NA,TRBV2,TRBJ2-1,CAGQADSYNEQFF
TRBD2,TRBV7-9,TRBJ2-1,CASSCVSGIDWHEQFF
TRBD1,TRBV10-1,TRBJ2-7,CASSERTGGHEQYF
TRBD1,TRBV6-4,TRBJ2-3,CASSDGQGADTQYF
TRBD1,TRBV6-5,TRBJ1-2,CASSFRRGLGYTF
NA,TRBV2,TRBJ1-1,CASSEQGNTEAFF